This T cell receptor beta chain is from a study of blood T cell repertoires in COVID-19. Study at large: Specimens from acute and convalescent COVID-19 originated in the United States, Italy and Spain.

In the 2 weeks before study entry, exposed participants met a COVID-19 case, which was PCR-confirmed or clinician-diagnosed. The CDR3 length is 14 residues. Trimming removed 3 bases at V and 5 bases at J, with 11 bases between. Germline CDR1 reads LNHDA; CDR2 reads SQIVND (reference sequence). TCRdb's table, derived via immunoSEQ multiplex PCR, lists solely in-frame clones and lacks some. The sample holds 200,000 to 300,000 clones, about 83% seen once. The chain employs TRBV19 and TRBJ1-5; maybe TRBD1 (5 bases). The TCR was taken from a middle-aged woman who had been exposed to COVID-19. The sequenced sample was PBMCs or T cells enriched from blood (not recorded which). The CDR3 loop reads CASSIWGPDQPQHF. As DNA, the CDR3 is TGTGCCAGTAGTATTTGGGGCCCGGATCAGCCCCAGCATTTT.